The 10 T cell receptor beta chains below all came from one sample that was sequenced in a study of cytomegalovirus exposure and HLA in healthy donors. The PCR used 60 Vbeta and 13 Jbeta primers. Sequencing was performed with immunoSEQ multiplex PCR; in TCRdb, only in-frame clones are kept and a portion is missing. Here the sample spans roughly 170,000 clones, 77% being singletons. The specimen was PBMCs. The receptors here all came from a woman younger than 45 in good health and CMV-seropositive.

The chain recombines TRBV5-1 with TRBJ2-7; possibly TRBD1 for D (5 bases). The germline V gene has CDR1 SGHRS and CDR2 YFSETQ. The V end was cut by 4 bases, the J end by 1 base, with 18 bases between. The CDR3 loop spans 16 amino acids. CDR3 sequence (DNA): TGCGCCAGCAGCCTTCTATACCGACAGCTGTCCTACGAGCAGTACTTC. Its translation is CASSLLYRQLSYEQYF.

This clone showed up just once. This chain joins TRBV18 and TRBJ2-1, with 7 bases identical to TRBD1. The ends lost 4 bases at V and 8 bases at J; junction bases unmatched: 5. Per germline, CDR1 KGHSH and CDR2 LQKENI. This CDR3 is built from 13 residues. The CDR3 loop is CASSRDQGDEQFF. Here the CDR3 DNA reads TGTGCCAGCTCACGGGACCAGGGGGATGAGCAGTTCTTC.

The chain links TRBV18 to TRBJ1-1, with a tentative D call TRBD1 (6 bases). The CDR3 extends over 14 amino acids. V gave up 2 bases and J gave up 2 bases, with 9 bases separating them. The germline CDR1 and CDR2 sequences are KGHSH and LQKENI. For the CDR3, the DNA is TGTGCCAGCTCACCAGGACAGTCCAACACTGAAGCTTTCTTT. It translates to CASSPGQSNTEAFF.

The J gene is TRBJ2-7, the V gene TRBV9, with 9 positions matching TRBD2. Germline CDR1 SGDLS, CDR2 YYNGEE. The CDR3 is 13 residues long. J was trimmed by 6 bases and V by 4 bases; bases with no gene match: 5. CDR3 residues: CASSPVLAGEQYF. The CDR3 nucleotides are TGTGCCAGCAGCCCCGTACTAGCGGGCGAGCAGTACTTC.

This clone was found once. The chain has TRBV30 and TRBJ1-3, with a tentative D call TRBD1 (6 bases). This CDR3 has 12 amino acids. V lost 4 bases and J 3 bases, leaving 7 bases between the germline ends. CDR1 GTSNPN and CDR2 SVGIG come from the germline V gene (reference sequence). CDR3 amino acids: CAWNRVGNTIYF. Written as DNA, the CDR3 is TGTGCCTGGAACAGGGTTGGAAACACCATATATTTT.

V is TRBV10-3 and J is TRBJ2-7, with 10 bases lining up with TRBD1. Germline lookup yields CDR1 ENHRY and CDR2 SYGVKD. CDR3 size: 13 residues. With 4 bases clipped from V and 9 bases from J, the junction kept 6 bases outside the gene matches. CDR3 sequence reads: CAISARDRGLQYF. The CDR3 DNA is TGTGCCATCAGTGCCAGGGACAGGGGACTGCAGTACTTC.

This chain uses TRBV5-4 with TRBJ2-7, with D tentatively TRBD2 (5 bases). Germline loops: CDR1 SGHNT, CDR2 YYREEE (reference sequence). The CDR3 contains 13 residues. V was trimmed by 0 bases and J by 5 bases, leaving 9 bases between them. CDR3 residues: CASSLGGFDEQYF. The CDR3 bases are TGTGCCAGCAGCTTGGGAGGGTTCGACGAGCAGTACTTC. The full variable domain, completed using reference TRBV5-4 and TRBJ2-7, is ETGVTQSPTHLIKTRGQQVTLRCSSQSGHNTVSWYQQALGQGPQFIFQYYREEENGRGNFPPRFSGLQFPNYSSELNVNALELDDSALYLCASSLGGFDEQYFGPGTRLTVT.

This clone was seen only once. The V call is TRBV4-2, the J call TRBJ2-5; TRBD2 matches at 11 bases. V dropped 4 bases and J dropped 2; count of bases not matched to a gene: 6. The V gene's germline CDR1 is LGHNA and CDR2 YNFKEQ. There are 16 residues in the CDR3. CDR3 in amino acids: CASSPGTSGIQETQYF. The CDR3 nucleotides read TGTGCCAGCAGCCCCGGGACTAGCGGTATACAAGAGACCCAGTACTTC.

A few counts support this clone. V gene TRBV4-2 combines with J gene TRBJ1-1; D uncertain. The CDR3 has 13 residues. Per germline, CDR1 LGHNA and CDR2 YNFKEQ. V was clipped by 1 base and J by 4 bases, with 7 bases between them. The CDR3 coding sequence is TGTGCCAGCAGCCAAGTATCACTCACTGAAGCTTTCTTT. Translation gives CASSQVSLTEAFF.

This sequence joins TRBV2 and TRBJ2-7, with TRBD1 identical over 7 bases. After removal of 3 bases from V and 3 bases from J, the junction contained 11 bases not matched to a gene. CDR3 length equals 16 residues. Germline CDR1 and CDR2: SNHLY and FYNNEI. The CDR3 loop reads CASSEVETGKNYEQYF. The CDR3 DNA follows: TGTGCCAGCAGTGAGGTCGAGACAGGGAAGAACTACGAGCAGTACTTC.